This section outlines one T cell receptor beta chain sequence together with its context. The antigen is not known. Via MiXCR, TCRdb re-called the RT-PCR reads, giving one row per CDR3 protein. Counted here are around 500,000 distinct CDR3 sequences, roughly 9.7% occurring once; the ten biggest clones make up around 12%. This specimen comes from a study of response to subunit inactivated influenza vaccine. Study outcomes and limitations: Authors suggested seasonal influenza vaccinations each recruit few new T cells.

Material: PBMCs from blood, obtained 35 to 45 days after vaccination. The TCR originated in a man over 45 who received an inactivated influenza vaccine.

CDR3 in amino acids: CASSKASETQYF. CDR3 DNA: TGTGCCAGCAGCAAAGCCTCAGAGACCCAGTACTTC. V usage is TRBV7-2 and J usage is TRBJ2-5; no firm D call. Trimming cost V 5 bases and J 4 bases, with 8 bases left between them. The germline CDR1 and CDR2 sequences are SGHTA and FQGNSA. The CDR3 length is 12 residues.